What follows describes a single T cell receptor (beta chain). The CDR3 sequence is 14 residues long. Germline V gene data show CDR1 as SGHRS and CDR2 as YFSETQ. The V and J ends lost 6 bases and 8 bases respectively, with 18 bases between them. These data are taken from a study of blood T cell repertoires in COVID-19. This table comes from immunoSEQ multiplex PCR, and its TCRdb copy is limited to in-frame clones, with some not included. The table includes some 150,000 clones, approximately 92% detected once. The clonotype comes from a woman between 40 and 50 years old with acute or convalescent COVID-19. The chain uses TRBV5-1 and TRBJ2-1; D possibly corresponds to TRBD2 (6 bases). Source material: peripheral blood. The CDR3 region has the DNA TGCGCCAGCAACGTGGAGCGGGCTGGGGATGAGCAGTTCTTC. Translation: CASNVERAGDEQFF.